One and the same sample provided the 32 T cell receptor beta chains below, sequenced in a study of blood T cell repertoires in COVID-19. The table came from immunoSEQ multiplex PCR; TCRdb's copy has only in-frame clones and leaves some out. The data contain some 150,000 clones, about 80% of them singletons. The sample taken for sequencing was peripheral blood. The receptors were sampled from a man in his sixties with acute or convalescent COVID-19.

The chain recombines TRBV7-9 with TRBJ2-5; 9 nucleotides match TRBD1. The CDR3 is made up of 14 amino acids. Trimming took 3 bases from V and 4 from J; bases not matched to a gene: 3. Germline V CDR1 and CDR2: SEHNR, FQNEAQ (reference sequence). The CDR3 is CASSLGTGRETQYF. In DNA, the CDR3 is TGTGCCAGCAGCTTGGGGACAGGGAGAGAGACCCAGTACTTC.

The chain couples TRBV7-2 to TRBJ2-7, with D uncertain. The CDR3 spans 13 residues. V lost 7 bases, J lost 2 bases, and 12 bases lay in between. The germline V gene has CDR1 SGHTA and CDR2 FQGNSA. The CDR3 DNA follows: TGTGCCAGCAAGACCGGGTCAACCTACGAGCAGTACTTC. As protein: CASKTGSTYEQYF.

The gene calls are TRBV19 and TRBJ2-2; D might be TRBD2 (6 bases). The V end was cut by 3 bases, the J end by 1 base, with 9 bases between. Germline lookup yields CDR1 LNHDA and CDR2 SQIVND (reference sequence). The CDR3 contains 15 residues. Written as DNA, the CDR3 is TGTGCCAGTAGTATGGGAGCGGGGAACACCGGGGAGCTGTTTTTT. Translation: CASSMGAGNTGELFF.

The chain joins TRBV11-2 to TRBJ2-3; 8 bases match TRBD2. J lost 4 bases, V lost 0 bases, and 9 bases had no gene match. Germline CDR1 reads SGHAT; CDR2 reads FQNNGV. The CDR3 sequence is 17 residues long. DNA of the CDR3: TGTGCCAGCAGCTTAGACGTGCGCGGGGGGCGGGCAGATACGCAGTATTTT. It yields the protein CASSLDVRGGRADTQYF.

The chain links TRBV6-1 to TRBJ2-1; 7 bases align to TRBD2. CDR3 length: 14 amino acids. Trimming at V came to 3 bases and at J to 2 bases, leaving 1 base not matched to a gene. The germline V gene encodes CDR1 MNHNS and CDR2 SASEGT. In DNA form, the CDR3 reads TGTGCCAGCAGTGACGGACTAGCCTACAATGAGCAGTTCTTC. Its protein is CASSDGLAYNEQFF.

Only a few counts were recorded for this clone. The V and J genes are TRBV2 and TRBJ2-1; D ambiguous. This CDR3 region has 12 residues. From germline, CDR1 is SNHLY and CDR2 FYNNEI. Trimming shortened V by 6 bases and J by 4 bases, and 7 bases separated the two germline ends. CDR3 in amino acids: CASRARYNEQFF. The CDR3 bases are TGTGCCAGCAGGGCCCGATACAATGAGCAGTTCTTC.

This chain uses TRBV9 with TRBJ2-1, with 11 bases aligning to TRBD2. Looked up from germline, CDR1 is SGDLS and CDR2 is YYNGEE. The CDR3 totals 15 residues. V lost 2 bases and J lost 6; bases outside the gene matches: 4. The CDR3 sequence: CASSVSGGAFNEQFF. As DNA, the CDR3 is TGTGCCAGCAGCGTTAGCGGGGGGGCTTTCAATGAGCAGTTCTTC.

This clone occurred once. The chain employs TRBV6-5 and TRBJ2-7; no clear D gene. The V gene's germline CDR1 is MNHEY and CDR2 SVGAGI. The V end was cut by 8 bases, the J end by 4 bases, with 15 bases between. The CDR3 loop spans 13 amino acids. The DNA for the CDR3 is TGTGCCAGCCGCTTGCACCGGGTTTACGAGCAGTACTTC. It is translated as CASRLHRVYEQYF.

This chain links TRBV5-1 with TRBJ2-5; TRBD1 might be the D (6 bases). There are 13 residues in the CDR3. Germline lookup yields CDR1 SGHRS and CDR2 YFSETQ. Trimming pared 6 bases from V and 5 bases from J, leaving 14 bases between. The CDR3 DNA sequence: TGCGCCAGCACCCGGAGGCAGGGGGAGACCCAGTACTTC. Amino acid sequence: CASTRRQGETQYF.

V usage is TRBV3-1 (or the pseudogene TRBV3-2) and J usage is TRBJ2-2; D call uncertain. This CDR3 comprises 14 residues. The V and J ends lost 1 base and 1 base respectively, with 4 bases between them. The germline V gene encodes CDR1 LGHDT and CDR2 YNNKEL (reference sequence). The CDR3 DNA is TGTGCCAGCAGCCAAGCACAGAACACCGGGGAGCTGTTTTTT. It specifies CASSQAQNTGELFF.

This clone has just a few counts. The rearrangement links TRBV18 to TRBJ2-1, with D possibly TRBD2 on 6 matching bases. Germline V gives CDR1 KGHSH, CDR2 LQKENI. CDR3 length equals 16 residues. With 3 bases removed from V and 1 base from J, the gap between germline ends came to 13 bases. The CDR3 spells CASSPGQGGSYNEQFF. The CDR3 DNA is TGTGCCAGCTCACCGGGCCAGGGAGGTTCCTACAATGAGCAGTTCTTC.

The V gene is TRBV18, the J gene TRBJ2-7, with 11 bases that match TRBD2. J gave up 0 bases and V 4 bases, and 2 bases lay outside the gene matches. CDR3 size: 15 residues. In germline, CDR1 is KGHSH, CDR2 LQKENI. CDR3 coding DNA: TGTGCCAGCTCACGAACTAGCGGGAGCTCCTACGAGCAGTACTTC. Its protein is CASSRTSGSSYEQYF.

J is TRBJ2-1 and V is TRBV30; 10 bases are a match to TRBD2. The V gene's germline CDR1 is GTSNPN and CDR2 SVGIG (reference sequence). V gave up 7 bases and J gave up 7 bases; unmatched junction bases: 7. This CDR3 has 13 residues. The CDR3: CAYQREGRNEQFF. The CDR3 region has the DNA TGTGCCTACCAGCGGGAGGGCCGAAATGAGCAGTTCTTC. The variable domain in full, completed from reference TRBV30 and TRBJ2-1, reads SQTIHQWPATLVQPVGSPLSLECTVEGTSNPNLYWYRQAAGRGLQLLFYSVGIGQISSEVPQNLSASRPQDRQFILSSKKLLLSDSGFYLCAYQREGRNEQFFGPGTRLTVL.

V usage is TRBV12-5 and J usage is TRBJ1-2; possibly TRBD1 for D (6 bases). V was trimmed by 1 base and J by 6 bases, leaving 12 bases between them. This CDR3 region has 14 residues. Germline-derived CDR1 and CDR2 are LGHNT and FRNRAP. The CDR3 reads CASGLGQDGDGYTF. DNA of the CDR3: TGTGCTAGTGGTTTGGGACAGGATGGGGATGGCTACACCTTC. The entire variable domain, with the rest obtained from reference TRBV12-5 and TRBJ1-2, is as follows: DARVTQTPRHKVTEMGQEVTMRCQPILGHNTVFWYRQTMMQGLELLAYFRNRAPLDDSGMPKDRFSAEMPDATLATLKIQPSEPRDSAVYFCASGLGQDGDGYTFGSGTRLTVV.

This clone came up once. The chain employs TRBV28 and TRBJ2-7; no firm D call. Trimming removed 4 bases at V and 0 bases at J, with 16 bases between. The length of the CDR3 is 16 residues. Germline-derived CDR1 and CDR2 are MDHEN and SYDVKM. CDR3 sequence (DNA): TGTGCCAGCAGTTATACGTTAGTCCTTCTCTCCTACGAGCAGTACTTC. The encoded protein is CASSYTLVLLSYEQYF.

V gene TRBV5-1 combines with J gene TRBJ2-6; D gene ambiguous. CDR1 is SGHRS and CDR2 is YFSETQ in the germline V gene. The ends were cut back, 3 bases at V and 0 bases at J, with 7 bases in the middle. CDR3 size: 15 residues. The CDR3 DNA follows: TGCGCCAGCAGCTCTAGTGACTCTGGGGCCAACGTCCTGACTTTC. It encodes CASSSSDSGANVLTF.

The rearrangement links TRBV19 to TRBJ1-2, with D hard to call. The CDR3 length is 13 residues. V lost 5 bases, J lost 8 bases, and 15 bases lay in between. Germline V CDR1 and CDR2: LNHDA, SQIVND (reference sequence). For the CDR3, the DNA is TGTGCCAGTAGTGCCGAACCCTGGAGCGGCTACACCTTC. It translates to CASSAEPWSGYTF.

V is TRBV4-3 and J is TRBJ2-7; 8 bases fit TRBD2. Germline V CDR1 and CDR2: LGHNA, YSLEER. This CDR3 has 16 residues. V shed 0 bases and J 2 bases; nucleotides not matched to a gene: 6. Here the CDR3 DNA reads TGCGCCAGCAGCCAAGATTCTCGGCGGGGGGCCTACGAGCAGTACTTC. This sequence encodes CASSQDSRRGAYEQYF.

The V call is TRBV19, the J call TRBJ1-5; 7 nucleotides match TRBD1. Losses at the gene ends were 1 base for V and 3 bases for J; bases not matched to a gene: 3. CDR3 length: 15 residues. Germline CDR1 LNHDA, CDR2 SQIVND (reference sequence). DNA of the CDR3: TGTGCCAGTAGTATAGGACAGGGCGACAATCAGCCCCAGCATTTT. It specifies CASSIGQGDNQPQHF.

The genes are TRBV7-9 and TRBJ1-3, with 7 bases lining up with TRBD1. The CDR3 is made up of 17 amino acids. The germline V gene encodes CDR1 SEHNR and CDR2 FQNEAQ (reference sequence). The junction had 13 bases not matched to a gene; V was cut back by 4 bases and J by 4 bases. This CDR3 is CASSSPRSTGLGNTIYF. The DNA of the CDR3 is TGTGCCAGCAGCTCGCCAAGGTCGACAGGGCTCGGAAACACCATATATTTT.

This chain uses TRBV23-1 with TRBJ1-1; no definite D call. TRBV23-1 is reported as an ORF; its role is uncertain. This CDR3 region has 15 residues. V gave up 0 bases and J gave up 3 bases, with 11 bases separating them. The CDR3 is CASSQSWEGYTEAFF. The CDR3, as DNA: TGCGCCAGCAGTCAATCCTGGGAGGGCTACACTGAAGCTTTCTTT.

This clone occurred once. The rearrangement links TRBV5-6 to TRBJ1-5; a weak D match, TRBD1 (6 bases). The V end was cut by 0 bases, the J end by 6 bases, with 10 bases between. Germline V gives CDR1 SGHDT, CDR2 YYEEEE. This CDR3 has 14 amino acids. This CDR3 reads CASSLGTVAQPQHF. The CDR3 DNA reads as TGTGCCAGCAGCTTGGGGACAGTCGCTCAGCCCCAGCATTTT.

CDR3 coding DNA: TGTGCCAGCAGCATCACTAGCGGATCTGGGGCCAACGTCCTGACTTTC. The encoded protein is CASSITSGSGANVLTF. The chain has TRBV9 and TRBJ2-6; TRBD2 matches 8 bases. Trimming cost V 4 bases and J 1 base; bases outside gene matches: 4. The germline gives CDR1 SGDLS, CDR2 YYNGEE. The CDR3 is 16 amino acids.

This clone was seen only a few times. This rearrangement joins TRBV11-2 to TRBJ2-1, with no clear D. Germline V gene data show CDR1 as SGHAT and CDR2 as FQNNGV. The CDR3 spans 15 residues. V was trimmed by 5 bases and J by 12 bases, leaving 23 bases between them. The CDR3: CASSPASSARVRQFF. The CDR3 bases are TGTGCCAGCAGCCCGGCGTCGAGCGCTCGGGTGAGGCAGTTCTTC. Full variable domain (remainder filled in from reference TRBV11-2 and TRBJ2-1): EAGVAQSPRYKIIEKRQSVAFWCNPISGHATLYWYQQILGQGPKLLIQFQNNGVVDDSQLPKDRFSAERLKGVDSTLKIQPAKLEDSAVYLCASSPASSARVRQFFGPGTRLTVL.

This chain uses TRBV5-5 with TRBJ2-7, with D maybe TRBD1 (6 bases). This CDR3 region has 15 residues. CDR1 is SGHKS, CDR2 YYEKEE, per germline (reference sequence). V lost 3 bases and J 5 bases, leaving 18 bases between the germline ends. CDR3 amino acids: CASSWGLGAWDEQYF. CDR3 DNA sequence: TGTGCCAGCAGCTGGGGATTGGGGGCCTGGGACGAGCAGTACTTC.

V is TRBV10-3 and J is TRBJ2-1; 9 bases align to TRBD2. CDR1 and CDR2 from the germline V gene are ENHRY and SYGVKD. CDR3 size: 15 residues. V was clipped by 4 bases and J by 9 bases; unmatched bases: 10. CDR3 sequence: CAISAGGGASGEQFF. CDR3 nucleotide sequence: TGTGCCATCAGTGCTGGCGGGGGGGCCTCCGGTGAGCAGTTCTTC.

The chain has TRBV6-1 and TRBJ1-2, with D possibly matching TRBD1 (6 bases). V was shortened by 2 bases and J by 8 bases, with 12 bases between the two germline ends. Germline-derived CDR1 and CDR2 are MNHNS and SASEGT. CDR3 length: 13 amino acids. CDR3 DNA sequence: TGTGCCAGCAGTGAACGGGCAGGGGACGGCTACACCTTC. Amino acids: CASSERAGDGYTF.

The chain couples TRBV3-1 (or the pseudogene TRBV3-2) to TRBJ2-7, with D hard to call. V dropped 1 base and J dropped 6 bases, with 16 bases sitting between them. This CDR3 spans 15 amino acids. From germline, CDR1 is LGHDT and CDR2 YNNKEL (reference sequence). CDR3 nucleotide sequence: TGTGCCAGCAGCCAAGGAACCGCCTCGGTTCCCGAGCAGTACTTC. It encodes CASSQGTASVPEQYF.

The rearrangement links TRBV28 to TRBJ1-5, with D possibly being TRBD1 (5 bases). V was shortened by 5 bases and J by 5 bases, with 19 bases between the two germline ends. Per the germline V gene, CDR1 is MDHEN and CDR2 is SYDVKM. The CDR3 is made up of 16 amino acids. The CDR3 region has the DNA TGTGCCAGCAGTGTCTGGGGGGAGGGGCGGGATCAGCCCCAGCATTTT. Protein sequence: CASSVWGEGRDQPQHF.

J is TRBJ2-5 and V is TRBV4-3; 9 bases are shared with TRBD2. Per germline, CDR1 LGHNA and CDR2 YSLEER. The V and J ends lost 0 bases and 5 bases, in that order; junction bases with no gene match: 10. The CDR3 consists of 17 residues. CDR3 DNA sequence: TGCGCCAGCAGCCAAGATTGGCGGGGGGGCGGTCGGGAGACCCAGTACTTC. It specifies CASSQDWRGGGRETQYF.

This chain connects TRBV19 to TRBJ2-6, with D possibly matching TRBD1 (5 bases). V was trimmed by 3 bases and J by 4 bases, leaving 10 bases between them. Germline V CDR1 and CDR2: LNHDA, SQIVND (reference sequence). This CDR3 is built from 15 residues. CDR3 amino acids: CASSIGHAGANVLTF. The CDR3 region has the DNA TGTGCCAGTAGTATCGGACACGCCGGGGCCAACGTCCTGACTTTC.

This clone was observed a single time. The chain couples TRBV6-5 to TRBJ1-6, with D possibly matching TRBD1 (5 bases). CDR3 length: 14 residues. Trimming took 6 bases from V and 6 from J, leaving 12 bases between them. The germline V gene encodes CDR1 MNHEY and CDR2 SVGAGI. The CDR3 DNA is TGTGCCAGCAGGTCCGGGACTGCTAATTCACCCCTCCACTTT. Protein product: CASRSGTANSPLHF.